One and the same sample provided the 10 T cell receptor beta chains below, sequenced in a study of cytomegalovirus exposure and HLA in healthy donors. Clones were sequenced by immunoSEQ multiplex PCR, and TCRdb holds only the in-frame ones, with some missing. The sample consists of approximately 65,000 clones, roughly 95% of them appearing once. Sequencing input: PBMCs. These receptors were obtained from a man aged 18 to 35 in good health and CMV-seronegative.

This clone was seen a single time. The chain joins TRBV2 to TRBJ2-2; D is ambiguous. Trimming left V 7 bases short and J 6 bases short, with 18 bases between. Germline V gene lookup returns CDR1 SNHLY and CDR2 FYNNEI. The CDR3 covers 15 residues. CDR3 sequence (DNA): TGTGCCAGCACACCGAGTTCTAGTTTGGCCGGGGAGCTGTTTTTT. Translating gives CASTPSSSLAGELFF.

The rearrangement links TRBV29-1 to TRBJ1-2, with D possibly being TRBD1 (6 bases). The CDR3 runs to 12 residues. Germline-derived CDR1 and CDR2 are SQVTM and ANQGSEA. V was cut by 8 bases and J by 5 bases, with 15 bases left in between. Here the CDR3 reads CSTRTDHYGYTF. DNA for the CDR3: TGCAGCACCAGGACAGACCATTATGGCTACACCTTC.

The chain carries TRBV28 and TRBJ2-4; the match to TRBD1 covers 8 bases. Germline trimming cut 5 bases from V and 10 bases from J; bases unmatched to any gene: 16. The CDR3 totals 16 residues. Germline V gives CDR1 MDHEN, CDR2 SYDVKM. The CDR3 reads CASSLLAGQGSGIQYF. The DNA for the CDR3 is TGTGCCAGCAGTCTCTTAGCCGGACAGGGCTCCGGGATTCAGTACTTC.

The chain has TRBV5-4 and TRBJ2-5; 7 nucleotides line up with TRBD1. V lost 3 bases to trimming and J lost 5 bases; unmatched junction nucleotides: 10. Germline lookup yields CDR1 SGHNT and CDR2 YYREEE (reference sequence). The CDR3 consists of 15 residues. The CDR3: CASSYPERGRETQYF. DNA of the CDR3: TGTGCCAGCAGCTACCCGGAGAGGGGGCGGGAGACCCAGTACTTC.

The J gene is TRBJ2-5, the V gene TRBV29-1, with D possibly matching TRBD2 (6 bases). The V end lost 7 bases, the J end lost 6 bases, and 15 bases lay between the germline ends. Germline CDR1 reads SQVTM; CDR2 reads ANQGSEA. The CDR3 spans 12 residues. CDR3 DNA: TGCAGCGATGGAGGGGCAGGGAAGACCCAGTACTTC. Its protein is CSDGGAGKTQYF. Full variable domain (rest looked up from reference TRBV29-1 and TRBJ2-5): SAVISQKPSRDICQRGTSLTIQCQVDSQVTMMFWYRQQPGQSLTLIATANQGSEATYESGFVIDKFPISRPNLTFSTLTVSNMSPEDSSIYLCSDGGAGKTQYFGPGTRLLVL.

This rearrangement joins TRBV4-1 to TRBJ1-2, with D perhaps TRBD1 (5 bases). The germline V gene encodes CDR1 MGHRA and CDR2 YSYEKL. CDR3 size: 12 residues. The V end was cut by 4 bases, the J end by 2 bases, with 5 bases between. The CDR3 here is CASSPGNYGYTF. CDR3 sequence (DNA): TGCGCCAGCAGCCCAGGGAACTATGGCTACACCTTC.

The chain joins TRBV28 to TRBJ1-5, with 7 bases lining up with TRBD1. The V gene's germline CDR1 is MDHEN and CDR2 SYDVKM. Trimming cost V 6 bases and J 5 bases; bases outside gene matches: 7. The CDR3 spans 14 residues. The CDR3 reads CASSLTGVDQPQHF. The CDR3, as DNA: TGTGCCAGCAGCCTTACAGGGGTAGATCAGCCCCAGCATTTT.

As concerns this clone: Germline is not matched at one junction end, which may reflect a read error. This chain links TRBV7-7 with TRBJ2-5, with 8 bases fitting TRBD1. The CDR3 is 13 residues long. Germline values: CDR1 SSHAT, CDR2 FNYEAQ (reference sequence). CDR3 DNA: TGTGCTAGCAGCGTGGACAGGGAAGAGACCCAGTACTTC. This sequence encodes CASSVDREETQYF. Full variable domain (remainder filled in from reference TRBV7-7 and TRBJ2-5): GAGVSQSPRYKVTKRGQDVTLRCDPISSHATLYWYQQALGQGPEFLTYFNYEAQPDKSGLPSDRFSAERPEGSISTLTIQRTEQRDSAMYRCASSVDREETQYFGPGTRLLVL.

The chain uses TRBV2 and TRBJ2-3; possible D gene TRBD1, 6 bases. The V gene lost 6 bases and the J gene lost 2 bases, with 12 bases spanning the gap. Germline V gene sequence: CDR1 SNHLY, CDR2 FYNNEI. The CDR3 loop spans 14 amino acids. CDR3 bases: TGTGCCAGCAGAATACAGGGAAACACAGATACGCAGTATTTT. This codes for CASRIQGNTDTQYF.

DNA for the CDR3: TGTGCCAGCAGTTCCGGGGGCTATGGCTACACCTTC. This translates into CASSSGGYGYTF. The V and J genes are TRBV28 and TRBJ1-2; perhaps TRBD1 as D (5 bases). The V gene's germline CDR1 is MDHEN and CDR2 SYDVKM. The length of the CDR3 is 12 residues. Trimming stripped 4 bases from V and 4 bases from J, with 7 bases between.